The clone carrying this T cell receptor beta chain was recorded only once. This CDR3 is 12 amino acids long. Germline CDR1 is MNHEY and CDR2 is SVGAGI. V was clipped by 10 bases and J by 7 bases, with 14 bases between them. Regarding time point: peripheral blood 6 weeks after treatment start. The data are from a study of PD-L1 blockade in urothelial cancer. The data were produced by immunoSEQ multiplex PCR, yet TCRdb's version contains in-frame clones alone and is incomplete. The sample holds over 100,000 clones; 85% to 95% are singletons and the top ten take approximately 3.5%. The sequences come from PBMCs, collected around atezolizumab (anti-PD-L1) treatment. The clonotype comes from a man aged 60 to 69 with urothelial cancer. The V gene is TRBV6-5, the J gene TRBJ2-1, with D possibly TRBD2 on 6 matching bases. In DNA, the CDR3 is TGTGCCACCCGGGACTTTAGTAATGAGCAGTTCTTC. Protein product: CATRDFSNEQFF.